The 25 T cell receptor beta chains presented below share a single source sample, sequenced in a study of blood T cells in healthy people across ages. With a J-beta primer mix and a sample-barcoded 5' primer, a second PCR ran 7 to 11 cycles. Via MiXCR, TCRdb re-called the 5' RACE reads, giving one row per CDR3 protein. The sample carries roughly 1.5 million distinct CDR3 sequences, about 45% recorded once. The sample consisted of blood. The receptors derive from a young woman in good health.

The genes are TRBV7-2 and TRBJ1-3; D unresolved. The CDR3 loop spans 17 amino acids. Germline V CDR1 and CDR2: SGHTA, FQGNSA. V was shortened by 2 bases and J by 0 bases, with 14 bases between the two germline ends. The CDR3 sequence: CASSLFSRGVSGNTIYF. For the CDR3, the DNA is TGTGCCAGCAGCTTATTCTCTCGTGGAGTCTCTGGAAACACCATATATTTT.

The DNA of the CDR3 is TGTGCCAGCAGCCAAGAGGGGACAGGGTGGAATGAGCAGTACTTC. This translates into CASSQEGTGWNEQYF. The chain combines TRBV4-2 with TRBJ2-7; 9 positions agree with TRBD1. The CDR3 has 15 amino acids. Germline loops: CDR1 LGHNA, CDR2 YNFKEQ. V shed 0 bases, J shed 7 bases, and the junction held 7 bases outside the gene matches.

A remark on this clonotype: A junction end diverges from the germline sequence, so it may reflect a read error. The chain combines TRBV6-2 or TRBV6-3 with TRBJ1-5; weak D call: TRBD1 (6 bases). Germline loops: CDR1 MNHEY, CDR2 SVGEGT. CDR3 size: 17 residues. The CDR3 region is CASSYSRSGASNQPQHF. The CDR3 DNA is TGCGCCAGCAGTTACTCGAGGTCAGGGGCTAGCAATCAGCCCCAGCATTTT.

This rearrangement joins TRBV4-1 to TRBJ1-4; the match to TRBD1 covers 9 bases. Trimming at V came to 4 bases and at J to 5 bases, leaving 5 bases not matched to a gene. Germline loops: CDR1 MGHRA, CDR2 YSYEKL. There are 15 residues in the CDR3. The CDR3 nucleotides are TGCGCCAGCAGCCGTACCGGGACAGGGAATGAAAAACTGTTTTTT. It translates to CASSRTGTGNEKLFF.

V usage is TRBV10-3 and J usage is TRBJ1-5; TRBD1 agrees at 10 bases. V was clipped by 0 bases and J by 6 bases; unmatched bases: 2. The CDR3 sequence is 15 residues long. Germline V gene data show CDR1 as ENHRY and CDR2 as SYGVKD. The CDR3, as DNA: TGTGCCATCAGTGAGTCGGGACAGGGGTCTCAGCCCCAGCATTTT. Its protein product is CAISESGQGSQPQHF.

The V and J genes are TRBV20-1 and TRBJ1-2; D gene unclear. Trimming pared 6 bases from V and 6 bases from J, leaving 20 bases between. The CDR3 contains 14 residues. CDR1 is DFQATT and CDR2 is SNEGSKA in the germline V gene (reference sequence). CDR3 residues: CSAPLRPGRDGYTF. The CDR3 bases are TGCAGTGCCCCACTACGCCCGGGAAGGGATGGCTACACCTTC.

This chain connects TRBV11-2 to TRBJ2-7; D is possibly TRBD2 (5 bases). Looked up from germline, CDR1 is SGHAT and CDR2 is FQNNGV. With 1 base removed from V and 1 base from J, the gap between germline ends came to 11 bases. The CDR3 is made up of 15 amino acids. CDR3 region: CASSLVGGKSYEQYF. The CDR3 nucleotides read TGTGCCAGCAGCTTAGTTGGAGGAAAATCCTACGAGCAGTACTTC.

This clonotype was seen many times. The chain carries TRBV12-3 or TRBV12-4 and TRBJ2-3; possibly TRBD1 for D (6 bases). CDR3 length: 12 residues. V lost 7 bases, J lost 6 bases, and 11 bases lay in between. In nucleotides, the CDR3 is TGTGCCAGCACCTTGGACAGTGATACGCAGTATTTT. Translated, it gives CASTLDSDTQYF.

The rearrangement links TRBV5-1 to TRBJ2-7; D assignment may be TRBD1 or TRBD2 (5 bases each). Trimming left V 0 bases short and J 7 bases short, with 11 bases between. The CDR3 runs 13 residues. Germline CDR1 reads SGHRS; CDR2 reads YFSETQ. CDR3 residues: CASSLVVGDEQYF. DNA for the CDR3: TGCGCCAGCAGCTTGGTAGTGGGGGATGAGCAGTACTTC.

This clonotype was detected only once. CDR3 protein: CASSGSQGRGTYNEQFF. CDR3 in DNA: TGTGCCAGCAGCGGATCCCAGGGAAGGGGAACCTACAATGAGCAGTTCTTC. The chain employs TRBV7-2 and TRBJ2-1; TRBD1 might be the D (5 bases). V lost 5 bases to trimming and J lost 2 bases, with 19 bases between them. CDR3 length: 17 residues. Germline assignment: CDR1 SGHTA and CDR2 FQGNSA.

This clonotype has only a few counts. This chain links TRBV20-1 with TRBJ2-1; 8 bases match TRBD2. Per the germline V gene, CDR1 is DFQATT and CDR2 is SNEGSKA (reference sequence). With V trimmed by 5 bases and J by 9 bases, 12 bases remained unmatched. CDR3 length equals 14 residues. CDR3 sequence reads: CSARPGLVVFEQFF. In nucleotides, the CDR3 is TGCAGTGCTCGACCGGGACTAGTAGTGTTTGAGCAGTTCTTC.

The V gene is TRBV7-2, the J gene TRBJ1-1, with D tentatively TRBD1 (5 bases). This CDR3 spans 13 amino acids. Germline lookup yields CDR1 SGHTA and CDR2 FQGNSA. V dropped 6 bases and J dropped 5 bases, with 13 bases sitting between them. As DNA, the CDR3 is TGTGCCAGCAGTCGCAGGGATGGAACTGAAGCTTTCTTT. Its protein product is CASSRRDGTEAFF.

This chain joins TRBV4-1 and TRBJ2-5, with D uncertain. The germline gives CDR1 MGHRA, CDR2 YSYEKL. Trimming removed 0 bases from V and 2 bases from J, with 7 bases in between. There are 14 residues in the CDR3. The CDR3 reads CASSQDSRQETQYF. CDR3 bases: TGCGCCAGCAGCCAAGATTCTAGGCAAGAGACCCAGTACTTC.

This chain connects TRBV15 to TRBJ2-3, with D hard to call. CDR1 LNHNV and CDR2 YYDKDF come from the germline V gene (reference sequence). Trimming removed 0 bases at V and 2 bases at J, with 9 bases between. CDR3 length equals 15 residues. CDR3 amino acids: CATSRDSPYTDTQYF. CDR3 nucleotide sequence: TGTGCCACCAGCAGAGATTCTCCGTACACAGATACGCAGTATTTT.

A few counts support this clonotype. The chain joins TRBV6-2 or TRBV6-3 to TRBJ2-5; tentative D call: TRBD1 (5 bases). The V end lost 6 bases, the J end lost 5 bases, and 28 bases lay between the germline ends. The CDR3 has 18 amino acids. The germline V gene has CDR1 MNHEY and CDR2 SVGEGT. The CDR3: CASSSSRGRRSIRETQYF. The CDR3, as DNA: TGTGCCAGCAGCTCCAGTAGGGGTCGTAGGTCGATAAGGGAGACCCAGTACTTC.

The chain couples TRBV19 to TRBJ2-7; D gene ambiguous. The germline CDR1 and CDR2 sequences are LNHDA and SQIVND (reference sequence). The CDR3 is 15 amino acids. Trimming stripped 1 base from V and 4 bases from J, with 14 bases between. The CDR3 DNA follows: TGTGCCAGTAGTATAGCCTCCAACGAGATATACGAGCAGTACTTC. Encoded protein: CASSIASNEIYEQYF.

The chain has TRBV5-1 and TRBJ2-3; D is possibly TRBD1 or TRBD2 (5 bases each). The V gene's germline CDR1 is SGHRS and CDR2 YFSETQ. With 0 bases removed from V and 14 bases from J, the gap between germline ends came to 13 bases. The CDR3 consists of 12 residues. The CDR3 here is CASSLEGPRGYF. The CDR3 bases are TGCGCCAGCAGCTTGGAGGGACCTCGAGGGTATTTT. The full variable domain, with the rest looked up from reference TRBV5-1 and TRBJ2-3, is KAGVTQTPRYLIKTRGQQVTLSCSPISGHRSVSWYQQTPGQGLQFLFEYFSETQRNKGNFPGRFSGRQFSNSRSEMNVSTLELGDSALYLCASSLEGPRGYFGPGTRLTVL.

This clonotype was seen only a few times. The chain uses TRBV7-2 and TRBJ2-5, with a weak D call TRBD2 (6 bases). CDR1 is SGHTA and CDR2 is FQGNSA in the germline V gene. The CDR3 loop spans 14 amino acids. V was clipped by 7 bases and J by 5 bases, with 17 bases between them. CDR3 sequence reads: CASTRRGGLETQYF. CDR3 sequence (DNA): TGTGCCAGCACCCGACGTGGGGGGTTGGAGACCCAGTACTTC.

V gene TRBV4-3 combines with J gene TRBJ1-3, with TRBD1 as a possible D gene (6 bases). Trimming shortened V by 8 bases and J by 0 bases, and 14 bases separated the two germline ends. Germline assignment: CDR1 LGHNA and CDR2 YSLEER. The CDR3 extends over 15 amino acids. CDR3 region: CASAGTLDSGNTIYF. CDR3 nucleotides: TGCGCCAGCGCCGGGACACTAGACTCTGGAAACACCATATATTTT.

In this sample, this clonotype turned up a few times. This chain links TRBV5-6 with TRBJ2-1; tentative D call: TRBD2 (6 bases). The CDR3 is 17 residues long. V was pared by 3 bases and J by 5 bases, with 21 bases between. The germline CDR1 and CDR2 sequences are SGHDT and YYEEEE. CDR3 sequence reads: CASSSTKRGRINNEQFF. CDR3 DNA: TGTGCCAGCAGCTCCACCAAAAGAGGGAGGATCAACAATGAGCAGTTCTTC.

The V gene is TRBV20-1, the J gene TRBJ2-4; D might be TRBD2 (7 bases). CDR1 DFQATT and CDR2 SNEGSKA come from the germline V gene (reference sequence). The V end lost 5 bases, the J end lost 9 bases, and 11 bases lay between the germline ends. The CDR3 totals 11 residues. This CDR3 is CSAGGGLIQYF. The CDR3 region has the DNA TGCAGTGCTGGGGGGGGCCTCATTCAGTACTTC.

This chain links TRBV9 with TRBJ2-3, with D uncertain. Germline lookup yields CDR1 SGDLS and CDR2 YYNGEE. Between the trimmed V and J ends, which lost 0 bases and 5 bases, there was a span of 10 bases. This CDR3 comprises 14 residues. CDR3 residues: CASSVVGPRDTQYF. The CDR3 nucleotides read TGTGCCAGCAGCGTAGTGGGCCCCAGAGATACGCAGTATTTT. Based on the CDR3 plus reference TRBV9 and TRBJ2-3, the full variable domain is DSGVTQTPKHLITATGQRVTLRCSPRSGDLSVYWYQQSLDQGLQFLIQYYNGEERAKGNILERFSAQQFPDLHSELNLSSLELGDSALYFCASSVVGPRDTQYFGPGTRLTVL.

This clonotype was found many times. The chain links TRBV20-1 to TRBJ1-2; D remains unclear. This CDR3 comprises 12 residues. Trimming cost V 3 bases and J 3 bases, with 8 bases left between them. Germline V CDR1 and CDR2: DFQATT, SNEGSKA (reference sequence). CDR3 residues: CSASYGDYGYTF. CDR3 sequence (DNA): TGCAGTGCTAGTTACGGGGACTATGGCTACACCTTC.

The chain's CDR3 is CASEDYQEQFF. The CDR3 DNA is TGTGCCAGCGAGGATTACCAAGAGCAGTTCTTC. This chain links TRBV6-2 or TRBV6-3 with TRBJ2-1; no firm D call. This CDR3 spans 11 amino acids. Deletions cut 8 bases from V and 10 bases from J, with 12 bases between. Per germline, CDR1 MNHEY and CDR2 SVGEGT.

Comment on this clonotype: This may come from a read error, since a much larger clone is one base off. The V gene is TRBV20-1, the J gene TRBJ2-5; no reliable D call. V lost 5 bases to trimming and J lost 11 bases, with 18 bases between them. From germline, CDR1 is DFQATT and CDR2 SNEGSKA (reference sequence). This CDR3 contains 12 residues. CDR3 protein: CSAPPRNNEQYF. CDR3 in DNA: TGCAGTGCTCCCCCCCGTAATAATGAGCAGTACTTC.